The T cell receptor beta chain under discussion was sequenced for a study of shared clonotypes between healthy human individuals. The wider study: CD4 naive and CD4 memory each took three plates per donor, while CD8 naive took two and CD8 memory one.

CDR3 size: 16 residues. The V and J ends lost 5 bases and 3 bases, in that order; junction bases with no gene match: 11. Germline V gene sequence: CDR1 MNHEY, CDR2 SMNVEV (reference sequence). As for this clone: What it recognizes is unknown.

The table came from immunoSEQ multiplex PCR; TCRdb's copy has only in-frame clones and leaves some out. The sample shows approximately 2.5 million clones, more than 85% of them seen only once. Study outcomes and limitations: In a handful of donors, around 4.5% of naive CD4 clonotypes appeared in common. Clonotype sharing among donors was expected to depend on sequencing depth.

Naive CD45RA+ and memory CD45RA-negative subsets were split from CD4+ cells. The chain links TRBV27 to TRBJ2-7; 9 nucleotides agree with TRBD2. The source material was naive CD4+ T cells from PBMCs. This sample's subset: CD45RA+ positively selected. This sequence was found in a young man in good health. Some clones in this sample may be carry-over from other donors' samples. In nucleotides, the CDR3 is TGTGCCAGCAGTCCTCCTGGACTAGCGCGATTCTACGAGCAGTACTTC. Protein sequence: CASSPPGLARFYEQYF.